A selection of T cell receptor beta chains follows, all from one sample in a study of T cell repertoires in cytomegalovirus infection. TCRdb analysed the reads with MiXCR anew, one entry per CDR3 protein. The data contain more than 350,000 distinct CDR3 sequences, 31% of them singletons. The sequenced sample consisted of PBMCs. The receptors derive from a human donor in good health (CMV status not recorded). Some clones in this sample may be carry-over from other donors' samples. CDR3s include the opening cysteine and the closing phenylalanine or tryptophan. A D gene is named only where the DNA matches it firmly. Some rows mark clone size as missing; the rest say once, few, many or name a class of expanded clone.

d_call	v_call	j_call	clone_size	cdr3_nt	cdr3_aa
NA	TRBV6-2/TRBV6-3	TRBJ1-1	NA	TGTGCCAGCAGTTACACATACTCAGGGACCCAAGGTGAAGCTTTCTTT	CASSYTYSGTQGEAFF
TRBD1	TRBV19	TRBJ2-1	NA	TGTGCCAGGCTCAAGGGGGCGAGAAATGAGCAGTTCTTC	CARLKGARNEQFF
NA	TRBV20-1	TRBJ2-1	NA	TGCAGTGCTCCCGATAGGGTAGGCTCCTACAATGAGCAGTTCTTC	CSAPDRVGSYNEQFF
TRBD2	TRBV12-3/TRBV12-4	TRBJ2-2	many	TGTGCCAGCAGCCTAAGCGGGGGGGCCAACACCGGGGAGCTGTTTTTT	CASSLSGGANTGELFF
TRBD1	TRBV20-1	TRBJ2-7	NA	TGCAGTGCTAAGTACAGGGGCCCCTACGAGCAGTACTTC	CSAKYRGPYEQYF
TRBD1	TRBV5-4	TRBJ2-3	NA	TGTGCCAGCAGCCTCCCCGGGACAGGGGCAGATACGCAGTATTTT	CASSLPGTGADTQYF
NA	TRBV4-2	TRBJ1-1	NA	TGTGCCAGCAGCCAAGATGTTATTAACACTGAAGCTTTCTTT	CASSQDVINTEAFF
NA	TRBV7-2	TRBJ2-1	many	TGTGCCAGCAGCCCCATGGATGAGCAGTTCTTC	CASSPMDEQFF
NA	TRBV6-2/TRBV6-3	TRBJ2-2	NA	TGTGCCAGCAGTACCTTACGGGGTATCACCGGGGAGCTGTTTTTT	CASSTLRGITGELFF
NA	TRBV6-1	TRBJ2-1	many	TGTGCCAGCAATAAGATAAGCGGGACATACAATGAGCAGTTCTTC	CASNKISGTYNEQFF
NA	TRBV24-1	TRBJ2-3	NA	TGTGCCACCAGTGGGTCACGGCGGGGAAGCACAGATACGCAGTATTTT	CATSGSRRGSTDTQYF
NA	TRBV6-1	TRBJ2-5	NA	TGTGCCAGCAGTGATAAGGGTCGGGAGACCCAGTACTTC	CASSDKGRETQYF
NA	TRBV5-1	TRBJ1-1	NA	TGCGCCAGCAGCCAGGGCCCACAGGGTGGAACTGAAGCTTTCTTT	CASSQGPQGGTEAFF
NA	TRBV5-4	TRBJ1-1	NA	TGTGCCAGCAGCTTGGGGGTCTACAGCTACACTGAAGCTTTCTTT	CASSLGVYSYTEAFF
NA	TRBV9	TRBJ2-3	NA	TGTGCCAGCAGCGTAGCTCCGACAGATACGCAGTATTTT	CASSVAPTDTQYF
TRBD2	TRBV28	TRBJ2-7	few	TGTGCCAGCTCCCCTGGGAGGGTGCCCTACGAGCAGTACTTC	CASSPGRVPYEQYF
NA	TRBV20-1	TRBJ2-7	once	TGCAGTCCGCTAACGGACACCCTCTACGAGCAGTACTTC	CSPLTDTLYEQYF
TRBD1	TRBV7-9	TRBJ2-1	NA	TGTGCCAGCAGCCCACGACAGGGGCCGAGCTCCTACAATGAGCAGTTCTTC	CASSPRQGPSSYNEQFF
NA	TRBV28	TRBJ1-1	many	TGTGCCAGCAGTTCCCCCCTCGGGGGCAAGCACACTGAAGCTTTCTTT	CASSSPLGGKHTEAFF
NA	TRBV6-5	TRBJ2-7	many	TGTGCCAGCAGTTACTCACCAGGGAGCTCCTACGAGCAGTACTTC	CASSYSPGSSYEQYF
NA	TRBV6-1	TRBJ2-2	NA	TGTGCCAGCAGCGTCAGTGAGGGCGGGGAGCTGTTTTTT	CASSVSEGGELFF